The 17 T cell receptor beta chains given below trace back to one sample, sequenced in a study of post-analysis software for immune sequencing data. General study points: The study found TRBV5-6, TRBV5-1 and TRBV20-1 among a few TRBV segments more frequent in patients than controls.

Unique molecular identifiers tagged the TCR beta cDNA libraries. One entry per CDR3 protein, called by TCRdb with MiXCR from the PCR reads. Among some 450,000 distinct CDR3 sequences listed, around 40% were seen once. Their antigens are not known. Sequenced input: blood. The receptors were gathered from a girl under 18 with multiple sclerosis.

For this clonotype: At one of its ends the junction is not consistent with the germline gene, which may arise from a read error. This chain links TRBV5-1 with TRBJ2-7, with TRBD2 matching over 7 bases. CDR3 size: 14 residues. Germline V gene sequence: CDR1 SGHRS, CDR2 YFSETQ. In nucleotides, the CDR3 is TGCGCTAGCAGCTTCGAGGGAGGTCGGGAGGCCCAGTACTTC. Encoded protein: CASSFEGGREAQYF. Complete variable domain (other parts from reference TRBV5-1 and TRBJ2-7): KAGVTQTPRYLIKTRGQQVTLSCSPISGHRSVSWYQQTPGQGLQFLFEYFSETQRNKGNFPGRFSGRQFSNSRSEMNVSTLELGDSALYLCASSFEGGREAQYFGPGTRLTVT.

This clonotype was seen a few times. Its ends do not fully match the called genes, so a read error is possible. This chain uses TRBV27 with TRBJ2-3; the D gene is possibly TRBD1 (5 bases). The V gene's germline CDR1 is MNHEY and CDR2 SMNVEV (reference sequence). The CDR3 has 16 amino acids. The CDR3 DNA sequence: TGTGCTAGCAGTCCAGGGTCCCCCTTGTCGGCAGATACGCAGTATTTT. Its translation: CASSPGSPLSADTQYF.

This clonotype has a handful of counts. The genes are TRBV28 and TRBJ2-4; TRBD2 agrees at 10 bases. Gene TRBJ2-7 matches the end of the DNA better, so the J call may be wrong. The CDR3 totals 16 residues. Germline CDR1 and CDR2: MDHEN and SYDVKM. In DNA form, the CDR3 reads TGTGCCAGCAGTCCCACCGATCTAGCGGGAGATTACGAGCAGTACTTC. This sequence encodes CASSPTDLAGDYEQYF.

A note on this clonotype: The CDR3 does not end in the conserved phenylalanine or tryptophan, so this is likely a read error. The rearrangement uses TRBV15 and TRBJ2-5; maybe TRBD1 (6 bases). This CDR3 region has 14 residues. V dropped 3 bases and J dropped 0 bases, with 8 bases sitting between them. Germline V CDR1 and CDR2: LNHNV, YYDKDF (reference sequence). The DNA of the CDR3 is TGTGCCACCAGCAGGCAGGGGTACCAAGAGACCCAGTACTGC. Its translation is CATSRQGYQETQYC.

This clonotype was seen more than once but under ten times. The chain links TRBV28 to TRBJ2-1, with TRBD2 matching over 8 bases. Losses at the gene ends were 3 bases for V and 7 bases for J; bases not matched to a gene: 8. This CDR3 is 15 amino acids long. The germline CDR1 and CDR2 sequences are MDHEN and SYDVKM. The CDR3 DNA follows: TGTGCCAGCAGTTTGACGGCGGGAGGAGCAAATGAGCAGTTCTTC. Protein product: CASSLTAGGANEQFF.

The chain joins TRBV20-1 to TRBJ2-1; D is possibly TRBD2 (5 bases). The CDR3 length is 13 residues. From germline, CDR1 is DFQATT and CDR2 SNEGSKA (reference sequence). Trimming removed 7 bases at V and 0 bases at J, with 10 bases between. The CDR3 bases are TGCAGTGGGGAGTGGGGCTCCTACAATGAGCAGTTCTTC. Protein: CSGEWGSYNEQFF.

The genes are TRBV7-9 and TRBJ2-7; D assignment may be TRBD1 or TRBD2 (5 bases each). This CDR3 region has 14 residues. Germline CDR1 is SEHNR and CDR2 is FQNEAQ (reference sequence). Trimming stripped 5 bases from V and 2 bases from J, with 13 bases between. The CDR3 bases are TGTGCCAGCAGCAAAGGGACGGAACCCTACGAGCAGTACTTC. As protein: CASSKGTEPYEQYF.

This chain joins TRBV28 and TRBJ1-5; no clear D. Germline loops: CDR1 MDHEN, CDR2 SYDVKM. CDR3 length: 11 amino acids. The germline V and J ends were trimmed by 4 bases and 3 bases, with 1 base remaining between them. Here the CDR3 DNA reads TGTGCCAGCAGTTACAATCAGCCCCAGCATTTT. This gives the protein CASSYNQPQHF.

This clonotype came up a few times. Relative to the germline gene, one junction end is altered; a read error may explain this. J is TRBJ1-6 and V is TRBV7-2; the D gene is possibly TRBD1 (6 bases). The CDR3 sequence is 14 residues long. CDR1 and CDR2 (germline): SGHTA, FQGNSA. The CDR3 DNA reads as TGTGCCAGCACCTTATCCAGGGGTAATTCACCCCTCCACTTT. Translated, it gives CASTLSRGNSPLHF.

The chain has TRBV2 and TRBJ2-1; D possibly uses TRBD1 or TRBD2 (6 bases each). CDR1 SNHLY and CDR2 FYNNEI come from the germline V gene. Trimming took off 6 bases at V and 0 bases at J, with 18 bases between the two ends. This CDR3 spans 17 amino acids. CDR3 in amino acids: CASRRLGGPPSYNEQFF. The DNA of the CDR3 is TGTGCCAGCAGGCGTTTGGGGGGCCCTCCCTCCTACAATGAGCAGTTCTTC.

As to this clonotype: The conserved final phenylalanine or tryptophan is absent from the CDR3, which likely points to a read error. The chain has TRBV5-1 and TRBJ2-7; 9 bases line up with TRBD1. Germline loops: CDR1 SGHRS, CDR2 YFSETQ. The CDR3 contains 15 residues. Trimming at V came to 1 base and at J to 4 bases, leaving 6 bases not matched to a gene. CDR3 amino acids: CASSLSGTGTYEQYS. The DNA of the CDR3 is TGCGCCAGCAGCTTGTCTGGGACAGGGACGTACGAGCAGTACTCC.

Here the CDR3 reads CASSEAVTGSYEQYF. For the CDR3, the DNA is TGTGCCAGCAGTGAAGCAGTGACAGGCTCCTACGAGCAGTACTTC. The rearrangement joins TRBV6-1 to TRBJ2-7; TRBD1 is a possible D gene (6 bases). V lost 0 bases, J lost 0 bases, and 9 bases lay in between. The germline V gene has CDR1 MNHNS and CDR2 SASEGT. This CDR3 contains 15 residues.

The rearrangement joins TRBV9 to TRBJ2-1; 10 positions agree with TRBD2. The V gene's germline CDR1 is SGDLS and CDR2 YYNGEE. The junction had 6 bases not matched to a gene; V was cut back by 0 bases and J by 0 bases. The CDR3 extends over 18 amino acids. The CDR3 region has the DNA TGTGCCAGCAGCGTAGGGTCTAGCGGGGGAGTCTCCTACAATGAGCAGTTCTTC. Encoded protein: CASSVGSSGGVSYNEQFF. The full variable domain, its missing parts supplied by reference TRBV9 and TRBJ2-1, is DSGVTQTPKHLITATGQRVTLRCSPRSGDLSVYWYQQSLDQGLQFLIQYYNGEERAKGNILERFSAQQFPDLHSELNLSSLELGDSALYFCASSVGSSGGVSYNEQFFGPGTRLTVL.

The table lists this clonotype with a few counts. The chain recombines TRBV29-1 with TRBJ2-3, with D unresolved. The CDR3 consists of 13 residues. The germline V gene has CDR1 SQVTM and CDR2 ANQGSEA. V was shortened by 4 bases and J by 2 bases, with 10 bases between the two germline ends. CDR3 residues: CSVVSGYTDTQYF. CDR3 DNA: TGCAGCGTTGTCTCTGGATACACAGATACGCAGTATTTT.

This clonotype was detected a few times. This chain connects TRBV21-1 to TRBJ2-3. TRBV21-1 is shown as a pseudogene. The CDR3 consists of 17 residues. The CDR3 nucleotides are TGTGCCAGCAGCAAAGCACTAGCGCATGCTAGCACAGATACGCAGTATTTT. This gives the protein CASSKALAHASTDTQYF.

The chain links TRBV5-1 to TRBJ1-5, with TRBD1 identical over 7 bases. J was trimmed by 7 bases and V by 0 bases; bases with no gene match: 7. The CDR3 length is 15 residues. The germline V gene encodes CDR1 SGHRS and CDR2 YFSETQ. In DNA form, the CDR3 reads TGCGCCAGCAGCTTGGAAGGGGGCGCGGTCCAGCCCCAGCATTTT. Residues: CASSLEGGAVQPQHF. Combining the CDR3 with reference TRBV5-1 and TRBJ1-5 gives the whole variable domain KAGVTQTPRYLIKTRGQQVTLSCSPISGHRSVSWYQQTPGQGLQFLFEYFSETQRNKGNFPGRFSGRQFSNSRSEMNVSTLELGDSALYLCASSLEGGAVQPQHFGDGTRLSIL.

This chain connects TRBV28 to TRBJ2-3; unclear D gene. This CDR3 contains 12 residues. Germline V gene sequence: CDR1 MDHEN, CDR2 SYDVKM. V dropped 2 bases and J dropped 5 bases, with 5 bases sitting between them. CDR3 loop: CASSLIQDTQYF. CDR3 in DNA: TGTGCCAGCAGTTTAATCCAAGATACGCAGTATTTT. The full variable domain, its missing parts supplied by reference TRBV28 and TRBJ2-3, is DVKVTQSSRYLVKRTGEKVFLECVQDMDHENMFWYRQDPGLGLRLIYFSYDVKMKEKGDIPEGYSVSREKKERFSLILESASTNQTSMYLCASSLIQDTQYFGPGTRLTVL.